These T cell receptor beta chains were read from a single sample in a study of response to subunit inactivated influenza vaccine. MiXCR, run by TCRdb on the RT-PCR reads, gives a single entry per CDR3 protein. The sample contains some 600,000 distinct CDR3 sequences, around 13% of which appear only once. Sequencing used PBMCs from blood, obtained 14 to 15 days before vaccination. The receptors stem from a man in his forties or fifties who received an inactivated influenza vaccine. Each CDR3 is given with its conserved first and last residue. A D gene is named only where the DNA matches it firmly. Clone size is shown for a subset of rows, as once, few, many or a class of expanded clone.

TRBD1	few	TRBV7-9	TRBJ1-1	TGTGCCAGCAGCCCAGAGGTGACAGGGGAAGCTTTCTTT	CASSPEVTGEAFF
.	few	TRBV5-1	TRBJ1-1	TGCGCCAGCAGCTTTCAAAACTCCATGAACACTGAAGCTTTCTTT	CASSFQNSMNTEAFF
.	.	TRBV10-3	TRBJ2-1	TGTGCCATCAACGGAGGGGACTCCTACAATGAGCAGTTCTTC	CAINGGDSYNEQFF
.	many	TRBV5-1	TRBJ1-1	TGCGCCAGCAGCTTAGGTCACACTGAAGCTTTCTTT	CASSLGHTEAFF
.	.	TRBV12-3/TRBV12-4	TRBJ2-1	TGTGCCAGCAGTTTTGGTTCGGCGCAGTTCTTC	CASSFGSAQFF
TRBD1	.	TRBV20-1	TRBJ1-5	TGCAGTGCTAGCACAGGGGGCTATCAGCCCCAGCATTTT	CSASTGGYQPQHF
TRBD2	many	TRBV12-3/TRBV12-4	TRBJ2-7	TGTGCCAGCAGTTTCGACGCGGGGGGCCTATATTCCGAGCAGTACTTC	CASSFDAGGLYSEQYF
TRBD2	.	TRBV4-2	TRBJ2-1	TGTGCCAGCAGCCAGGGCCCGGGACTAGCGGGGGGGCACTCCTACAATGAGCAGTTCTTC	CASSQGPGLAGGHSYNEQFF
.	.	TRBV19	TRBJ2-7	TGTGCCAGTAGGGCGACAGTGGACTCCTACGAGCAGTACTTC	CASRATVDSYEQYF
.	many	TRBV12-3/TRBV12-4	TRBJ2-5	TGTGCCAGCAGTATCTCCCACTGGGTCCAAGAGACCCAGTACTTC	CASSISHWVQETQYF
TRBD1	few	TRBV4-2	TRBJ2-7	TGTGCCAGCAGCCAACCCGGGACAGGGGACTACGAGCAGTACTTC	CASSQPGTGDYEQYF
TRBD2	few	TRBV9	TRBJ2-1	TGTGCCAGCAGCACAAATAGCGGGACCTCCTACAATGAGCAGTTCTTC	CASSTNSGTSYNEQFF
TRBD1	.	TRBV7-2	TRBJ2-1	TGTGCCAGCAGCACCCGACAGGGACCCGATGAGCAGTTCTTC	CASSTRQGPDEQFF
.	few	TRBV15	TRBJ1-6	TGTGCCACCAGCAGAGATTGGGGCCTCGGACCGCGAAATTCACCCCTCCACTTT	CATSRDWGLGPRNSPLHF
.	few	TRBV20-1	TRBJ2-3	TGCAGTGCTAGAGATGCGACGTTCACAGATACGCAGTATTTT	CSARDATFTDTQYF
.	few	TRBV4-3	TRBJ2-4	TGCGCCAGCAGCCAAGAGGGGGCGGGGACGAAAAACATTCAGTACTTC	CASSQEGAGTKNIQYF
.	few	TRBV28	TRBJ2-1	TGTGCCAGCAACGGGGGCCGGGGCTCCTACAATGAGCAGTTCTTC	CASNGGRGSYNEQFF
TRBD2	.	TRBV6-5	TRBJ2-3	TGTGCCAGCAGTTCCTCTAGCGGGGGGGTCGGTGATACGCAGTATTTT	CASSSSSGGVGDTQYF
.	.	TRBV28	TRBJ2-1	TGTGCCAGCAGTTCGAATATACTAAAGAGGCTGGGAAGCTCCTACAATGAGCAGTTCTTC	CASSSNILKRLGSSYNEQFF
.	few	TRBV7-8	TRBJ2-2	TGTGCCAGCAGCAGCTCCGGGGCCCCCGGGGAGCTGTTTTTT	CASSSSGAPGELFF
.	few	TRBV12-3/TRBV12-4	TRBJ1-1	TGTGCCAGCGGGGGGGACACTGAAGCTTTCTTT	CASGGDTEAFF
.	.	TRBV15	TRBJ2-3	TGTGCCACCAGCAGAGCGGGGAAGAGTACGCAGTATTTT	CATSRAGKSTQYF
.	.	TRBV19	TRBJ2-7	TGTGCCAGTAGCGCAAGACCGTGGACGGCTTCCTACGAGCAGTACTTC	CASSARPWTASYEQYF
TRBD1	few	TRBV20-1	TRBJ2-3	TGCAGTGTTTTGGGACAGGCCTTTAGCACAGATACGCAGTATTTT	CSVLGQAFSTDTQYF
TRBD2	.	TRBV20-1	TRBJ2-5	TGCAGTGCTAGAGATGTAACTAGCGCCCAAGAGACCCAGTACTTC	CSARDVTSAQETQYF
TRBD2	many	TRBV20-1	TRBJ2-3	TGCAGTGCAGCTGGACTAGCGGGAGGTAACCAACCCACAGATACGCAGTATTTT	CSAAGLAGGNQPTDTQYF
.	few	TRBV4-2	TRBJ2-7	TGTGCCAGCAGCCAAGACGGGTTCTACGAGCAGTACTTC	CASSQDGFYEQYF
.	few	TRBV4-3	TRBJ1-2	TGCGCCAGCAGCCAAGTCCTCCAGCCCGGGGACTATGGCTACACCTTC	CASSQVLQPGDYGYTF
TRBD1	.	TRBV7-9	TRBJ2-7	TGTGCCAGCAGCGCAGAAAGGACAGGGATAAACGAGCAGTACTTC	CASSAERTGINEQYF
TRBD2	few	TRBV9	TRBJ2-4	TGTGCCAGCAGCCCCTTGGGGGCGGGAGGGTTGGACATTCAGTACTTC	CASSPLGAGGLDIQYF
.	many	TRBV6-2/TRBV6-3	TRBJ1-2	TGTGCCAGCAGTTACGGACAGAATTATGGCTACACCTTC	CASSYGQNYGYTF
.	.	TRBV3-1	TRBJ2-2	TGTGCCAGCAGCCAAGTTCGTTGGAACACCGGGGAGCTGTTTTTT	CASSQVRWNTGELFF
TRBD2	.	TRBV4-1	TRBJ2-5	TGCGCCAGCAGCCAAGACCCTAGGGGGCTAGCGGGGACCCAAGAGACCCAGTACTTC	CASSQDPRGLAGTQETQYF
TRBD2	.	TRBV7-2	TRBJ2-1	TGTGCCAGCAGCTCAGCCTCTAGCGGGAGGGTGTATGAGCAGTTCTTC	CASSSASSGRVYEQFF
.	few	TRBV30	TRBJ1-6	TGTGGGTCAGGAGGGAATTCACCCCTCCACTTT	CGSGGNSPLHF
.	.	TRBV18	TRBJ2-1	TGTGCCAGCTCACCACCGTCAGTCACCTACAATGAGCAGTTCTTC	CASSPPSVTYNEQFF
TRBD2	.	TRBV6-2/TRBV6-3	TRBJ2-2	TGTGCCAGCAGTTACTGGGGGGAGGGCCCGGACACCGGGGAGCTGTTTTTT	CASSYWGEGPDTGELFF
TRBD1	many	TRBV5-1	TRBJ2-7	TGCGCCAGCAGCTTGTCAGGGGGAGTGTACGAGCAGTACTTC	CASSLSGGVYEQYF
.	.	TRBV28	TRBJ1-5	TGTGCCAGCAGTTTAAGCGGTGGAGGCAATCAGCCCCAGCATTTT	CASSLSGGGNQPQHF
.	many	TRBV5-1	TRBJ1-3	TGCGCCAGCAGCTTGGTAGGGCCAGGTTCTGGAAACACCATATATTTT	CASSLVGPGSGNTIYF
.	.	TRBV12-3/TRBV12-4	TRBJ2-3	TGTGCCAGCAGCATGGAGGGGGTCACAGATACGCAGTATTTT	CASSMEGVTDTQYF
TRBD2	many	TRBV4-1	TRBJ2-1	TGCGCCAGCAGCCCAGTCCAAGGACTAGAGGATGAGCAGTTCTTC	CASSPVQGLEDEQFF
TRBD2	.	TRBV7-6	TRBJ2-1	TGTGCCAGCAGCTTATTCCTACTAGCGGGGGAGAATGAGCAGTTCTTC	CASSLFLLAGENEQFF
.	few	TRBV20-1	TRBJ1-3	TGCAGTGCTAGTACAGGAGTTACCGCTGGAAACACCATATATTTT	CSASTGVTAGNTIYF
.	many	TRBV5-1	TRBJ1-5	TGCGCCAGCAGCCCGACTGGAACTCAGCCCCAGCATTTT	CASSPTGTQPQHF
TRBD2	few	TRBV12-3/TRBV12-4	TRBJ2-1	TGTGCCAGCAGTCCCAAGAACAGCGGGAGGGGTGAGCAGTTCTTC	CASSPKNSGRGEQFF